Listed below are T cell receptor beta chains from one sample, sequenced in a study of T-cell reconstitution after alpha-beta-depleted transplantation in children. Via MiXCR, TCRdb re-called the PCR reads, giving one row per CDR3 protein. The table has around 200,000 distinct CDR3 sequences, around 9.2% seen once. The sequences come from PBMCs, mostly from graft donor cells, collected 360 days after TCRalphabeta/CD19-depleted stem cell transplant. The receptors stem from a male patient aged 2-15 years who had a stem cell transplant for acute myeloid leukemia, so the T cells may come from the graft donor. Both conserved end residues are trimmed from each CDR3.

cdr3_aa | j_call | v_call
SARAYSSNQPQH | TRBJ1-5 | TRBV20-1
SARDRLAGGPFPYEQY | TRBJ2-7 | TRBV20-1
ASSSQGAGETQY | TRBJ2-5 | TRBV7-2
SVERDREFSYGYT | TRBJ1-2 | TRBV29-1
SARDPAGGQPQH | TRBJ1-5 | TRBV20-1
ASSLFSEETQY | TRBJ2-5 | TRBV5-1
ASSFSGGTYEQY | TRBJ2-7 | TRBV6-2/TRBV6-3
ASSSLGGTEAF | TRBJ1-1 | TRBV12-3/TRBV12-4
ASSLKGGGVSYNEQF | TRBJ2-1 | TRBV7-9
SARAWPSSYEQY | TRBJ2-7 | TRBV20-1
ASSFTLRTSGVTDTQY | TRBJ2-3 | TRBV2
ASSFRAGVLSGANVLT | TRBJ2-6 | TRBV12-3/TRBV12-4
AISESTRGAYGYT | TRBJ1-2 | TRBV10-3
ASSHTGADTQY | TRBJ2-3 | TRBV6-6
ASSLWTSGHEQF | TRBJ2-1 | TRBV7-2
SAPHPGGGEDTQY | TRBJ2-3 | TRBV20-1
ASRRAGGPYNEQF | TRBJ2-1 | TRBV5-5
SAREWWDGVPHTEAF | TRBJ1-1 | TRBV20-1
ASSLPGLASTDTRY | TRBJ2-3 | TRBV5-1
ASSLLGMADTQY | TRBJ2-3 | TRBV5-1
ASSYPLAEYYNEQF | TRBJ2-1 | TRBV6-2/TRBV6-3
ASSYGPRGEQY | TRBJ2-7 | TRBV6-5
ASSQVGKGTMYEQY | TRBJ2-7 | TRBV4-2